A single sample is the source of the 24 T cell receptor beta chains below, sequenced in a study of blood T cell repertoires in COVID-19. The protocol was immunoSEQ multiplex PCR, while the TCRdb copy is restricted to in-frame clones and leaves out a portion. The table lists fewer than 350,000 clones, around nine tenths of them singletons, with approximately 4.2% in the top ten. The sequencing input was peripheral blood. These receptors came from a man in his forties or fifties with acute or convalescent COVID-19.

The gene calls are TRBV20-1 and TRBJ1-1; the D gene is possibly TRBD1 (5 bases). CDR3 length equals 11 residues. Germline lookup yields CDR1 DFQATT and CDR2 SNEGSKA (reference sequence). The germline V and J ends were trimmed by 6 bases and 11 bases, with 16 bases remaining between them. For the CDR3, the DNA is TGCAGTGCCAACCGCGACAGTGAGGCTTTCTTT. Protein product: CSANRDSEAFF.

The CDR3 DNA reads as TGTGCCAGCAGCGCGGGACAGGGTGGTGGCGGGGAGCTGTTTTTT. Its protein is CASSAGQGGGGELFF. J is TRBJ2-2 and V is TRBV5-6; the match to TRBD1 covers 9 bases. The CDR3 loop spans 15 amino acids. The germline CDR1 and CDR2 sequences are SGHDT and YYEEEE. Unmatched junction bases numbered 8, after V lost 4 bases and J lost 7 bases.

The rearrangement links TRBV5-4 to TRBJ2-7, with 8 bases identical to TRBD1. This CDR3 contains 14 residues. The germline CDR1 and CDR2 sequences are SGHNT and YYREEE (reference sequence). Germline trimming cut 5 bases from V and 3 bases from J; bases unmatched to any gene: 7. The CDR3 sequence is CASSRRTGNYEQYF. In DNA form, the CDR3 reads TGTGCCAGCAGTCGGAGGACAGGGAACTACGAGCAGTACTTC.

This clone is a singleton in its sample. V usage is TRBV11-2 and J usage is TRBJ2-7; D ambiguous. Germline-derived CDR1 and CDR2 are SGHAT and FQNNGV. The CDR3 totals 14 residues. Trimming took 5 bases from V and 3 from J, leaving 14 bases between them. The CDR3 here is CASSLNGGIYEQYF. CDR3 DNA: TGTGCCAGCAGCCTCAATGGCGGAATCTACGAGCAGTACTTC.

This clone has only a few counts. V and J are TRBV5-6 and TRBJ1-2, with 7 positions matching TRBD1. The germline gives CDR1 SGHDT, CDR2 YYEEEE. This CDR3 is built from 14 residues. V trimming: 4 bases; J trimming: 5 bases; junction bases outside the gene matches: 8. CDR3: CASSLGDREYGYTF. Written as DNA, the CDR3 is TGTGCCAGCAGCCTCGGCGACAGGGAGTATGGCTACACCTTC.

In nucleotides, the CDR3 is TGTGCCAGCCGCGGGCTGGGGGGGGGCGACCGTACCGGGGAGCTGTTTTTT. This gives the protein CASRGLGGGDRTGELFF. This chain joins TRBV27 and TRBJ2-2, with D perhaps matching TRBD2 (7 bases). Trimming cost V 8 bases and J 5 bases, with 24 bases left between them. The CDR3 contains 17 residues. Germline-derived CDR1 and CDR2 are MNHEY and SMNVEV (reference sequence).

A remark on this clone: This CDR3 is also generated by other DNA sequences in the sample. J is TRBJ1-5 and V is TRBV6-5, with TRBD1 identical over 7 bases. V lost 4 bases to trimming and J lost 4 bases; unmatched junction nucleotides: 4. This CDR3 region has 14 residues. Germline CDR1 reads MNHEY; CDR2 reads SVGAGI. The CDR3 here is CASSWDRGNQPQHF. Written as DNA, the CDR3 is TGTGCCAGCAGTTGGGACAGAGGGAATCAGCCCCAGCATTTT.

The CDR3 loop is CASSPYSGGLNTGELFF. The DNA for the CDR3 is TGTGCCAGCTCACCATATAGCGGGGGCCTCAACACCGGGGAGCTGTTTTTT. The rearrangement joins TRBV18 to TRBJ2-2; 9 nucleotides align to TRBD2. Losses at the gene ends were 2 bases for V and 2 bases for J; bases not matched to a gene: 6. There are 17 residues in the CDR3. Germline V lookup: CDR1 KGHSH, CDR2 LQKENI.

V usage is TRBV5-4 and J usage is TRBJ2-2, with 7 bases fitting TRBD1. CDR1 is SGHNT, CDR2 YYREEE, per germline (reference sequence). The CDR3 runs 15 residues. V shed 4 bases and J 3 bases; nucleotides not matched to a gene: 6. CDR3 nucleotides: TGTGCCAGCAGCCAGGGGGACAGACACACCGGGGAGCTGTTTTTT. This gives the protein CASSQGDRHTGELFF.

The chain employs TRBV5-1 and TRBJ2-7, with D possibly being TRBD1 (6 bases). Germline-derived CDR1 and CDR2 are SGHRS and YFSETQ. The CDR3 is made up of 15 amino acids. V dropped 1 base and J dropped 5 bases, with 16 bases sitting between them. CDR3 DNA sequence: TGCGCCAGCAGCTTGTTACAGGGAGAAATTAACGAGCAGTACTTC. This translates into CASSLLQGEINEQYF.

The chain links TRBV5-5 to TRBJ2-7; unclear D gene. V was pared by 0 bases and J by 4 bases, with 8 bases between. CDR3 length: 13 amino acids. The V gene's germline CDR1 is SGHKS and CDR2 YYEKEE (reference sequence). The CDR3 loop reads CASSLALLYEQYF. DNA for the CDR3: TGTGCCAGCAGCTTGGCACTTCTTTACGAGCAGTACTTC.

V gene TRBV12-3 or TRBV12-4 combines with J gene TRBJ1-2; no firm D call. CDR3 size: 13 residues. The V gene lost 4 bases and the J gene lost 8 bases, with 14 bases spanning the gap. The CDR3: CASSSDGFWGYTF. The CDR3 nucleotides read TGTGCCAGCAGTTCTGACGGGTTTTGGGGCTACACCTTC.

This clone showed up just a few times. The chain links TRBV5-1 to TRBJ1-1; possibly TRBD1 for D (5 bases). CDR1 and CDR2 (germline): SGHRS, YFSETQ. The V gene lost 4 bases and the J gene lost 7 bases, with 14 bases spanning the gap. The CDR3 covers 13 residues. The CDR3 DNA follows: TGCGCCAGCAGCCTATTGGGGGGTGGTGAAGCTTTCTTT. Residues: CASSLLGGGEAFF.

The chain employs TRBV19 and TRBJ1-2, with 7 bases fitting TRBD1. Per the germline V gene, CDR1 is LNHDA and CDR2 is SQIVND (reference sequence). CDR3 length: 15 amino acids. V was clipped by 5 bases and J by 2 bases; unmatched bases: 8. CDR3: CASSVHRGENYGYTF. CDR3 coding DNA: TGTGCCAGTAGTGTCCACAGGGGTGAGAACTATGGCTACACCTTC.

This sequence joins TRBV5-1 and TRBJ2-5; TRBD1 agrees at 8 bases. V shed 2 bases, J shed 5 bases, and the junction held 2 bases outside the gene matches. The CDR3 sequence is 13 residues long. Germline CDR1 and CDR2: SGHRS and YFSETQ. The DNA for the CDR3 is TGCGCCAGCAGCTTAAGGACAGGGGAGACCCAGTACTTC. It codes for CASSLRTGETQYF.

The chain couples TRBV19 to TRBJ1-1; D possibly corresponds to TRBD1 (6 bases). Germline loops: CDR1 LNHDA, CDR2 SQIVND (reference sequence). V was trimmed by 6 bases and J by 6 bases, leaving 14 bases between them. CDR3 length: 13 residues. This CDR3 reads CASSGQPFPEAFF. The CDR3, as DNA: TGTGCCAGTAGCGGACAGCCATTTCCTGAAGCTTTCTTT.

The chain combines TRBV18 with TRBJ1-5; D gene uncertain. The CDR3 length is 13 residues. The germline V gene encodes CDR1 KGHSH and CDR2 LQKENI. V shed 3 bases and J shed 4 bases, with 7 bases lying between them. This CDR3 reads CASSPTLNQPQHF. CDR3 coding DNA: TGTGCCAGCTCACCTACGCTAAATCAGCCCCAGCATTTT.

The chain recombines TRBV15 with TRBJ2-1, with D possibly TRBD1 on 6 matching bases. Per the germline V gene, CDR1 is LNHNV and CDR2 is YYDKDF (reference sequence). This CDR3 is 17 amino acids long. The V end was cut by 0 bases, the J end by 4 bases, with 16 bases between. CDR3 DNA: TGTGCCACCAGCAGAGAAGACCAGGGGTGGGGATACAATGAGCAGTTCTTC. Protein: CATSREDQGWGYNEQFF.

The CDR3, as DNA: TGCGCCAGCGCCGGGGTTTCCTACGAGCAGTACTTC. Translation: CASAGVSYEQYF. The chain joins TRBV5-1 to TRBJ2-7; possibly TRBD2 for D (5 bases). This CDR3 is built from 12 residues. Germline loops: CDR1 SGHRS, CDR2 YFSETQ. V gave up 7 bases and J gave up 1 base, with 9 bases separating them.

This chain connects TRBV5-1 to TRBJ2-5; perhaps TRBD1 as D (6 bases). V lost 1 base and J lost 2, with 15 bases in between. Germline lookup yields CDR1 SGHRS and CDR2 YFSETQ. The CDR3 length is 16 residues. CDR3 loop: CASSLFLTGDQETQYF. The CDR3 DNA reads TGCGCCAGCAGCTTGTTCCTGACAGGCGATCAAGAGACCCAGTACTTC.

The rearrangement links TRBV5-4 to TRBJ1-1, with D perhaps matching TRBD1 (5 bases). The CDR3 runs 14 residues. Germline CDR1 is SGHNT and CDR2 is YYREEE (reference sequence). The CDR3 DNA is TGTGGCTTTGGGGGGAATCCTATGAACACTGAAGCTTTCTTT. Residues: CGFGGNPMNTEAFF.

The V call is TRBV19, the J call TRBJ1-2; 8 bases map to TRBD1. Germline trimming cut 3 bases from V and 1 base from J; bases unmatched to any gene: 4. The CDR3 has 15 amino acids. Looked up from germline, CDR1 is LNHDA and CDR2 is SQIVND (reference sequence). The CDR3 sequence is CASSMQGALNYGYTF. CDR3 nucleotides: TGTGCCAGTAGTATGCAGGGGGCCCTTAACTATGGCTACACCTTC.

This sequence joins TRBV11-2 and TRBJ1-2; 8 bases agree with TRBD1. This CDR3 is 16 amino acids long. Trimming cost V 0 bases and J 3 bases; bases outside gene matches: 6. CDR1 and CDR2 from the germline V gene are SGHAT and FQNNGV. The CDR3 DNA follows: TGTGCCAGCAGCTTAGAGGGCTGGACAGGGTACTATGGCTACACCTTC. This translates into CASSLEGWTGYYGYTF. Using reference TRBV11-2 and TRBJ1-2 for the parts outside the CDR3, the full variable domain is EAGVAQSPRYKIIEKRQSVAFWCNPISGHATLYWYQQILGQGPKLLIQFQNNGVVDDSQLPKDRFSAERLKGVDSTLKIQPAKLEDSAVYLCASSLEGWTGYYGYTFGSGTRLTVV.

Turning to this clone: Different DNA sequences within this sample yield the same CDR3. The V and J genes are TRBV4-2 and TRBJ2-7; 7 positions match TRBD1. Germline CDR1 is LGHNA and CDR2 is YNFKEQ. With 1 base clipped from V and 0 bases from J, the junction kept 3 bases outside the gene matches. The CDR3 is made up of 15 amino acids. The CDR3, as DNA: TGTGCCAGCAGCCAAGGGTGGGACAGCTCCTACGAGCAGTACTTC. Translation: CASSQGWDSSYEQYF.